Listed here are 26 T cell receptor beta chains from one sample, sequenced in a study of T-cell reconstitution after alpha-beta-depleted transplantation in children. Library preparation (for TCRbeta) was performed with unique molecular identifiers. In TCRdb, the PCR reads were re-called with MiXCR into one record per CDR3 protein. The repertoire has some 520,000 distinct CDR3 sequences, about 30% of them found once; the top ten carry more than 2%. Material: PBMCs from the stem cell graft donor, obtained from the stem cell graft. These receptors came from a human donor who donated a stem cell graft to a child with aplastic anemia.

The chain's CDR3 is CATRPGWGFSYNEQFF. CDR3 coding DNA: TGTGCCACGCGACCCGGGTGGGGGTTTAGCTACAATGAGCAGTTCTTC. J is TRBJ2-1 and V is TRBV12-3 or TRBV12-4; the D call may be TRBD1 or TRBD2 (5 bases each). Trimming cost V 10 bases and J 3 bases, with 22 bases left between them. The length of the CDR3 is 16 residues.

This clonotype was observed a handful of times. The CDR3 spells CASSPSNRVWETQYF. DNA of the CDR3: TGTGCCAGCAGCCCAAGCAACAGGGTATGGGAGACCCAGTACTTC. The chain is built from TRBV7-2 and TRBJ2-5, with D perhaps TRBD1 (6 bases). The germline gives CDR1 SGHTA, CDR2 FQGNSA. The V and J ends lost 5 bases and 5 bases respectively, with 18 bases between them. The CDR3 runs to 15 residues. Full variable domain (outside the CDR3, taken from reference TRBV7-2 and TRBJ2-5): GAGVSQSPSNKVTEKGKDVELRCDPISGHTALYWYRQSLGQGLEFLIYFQGNSAPDKSGLPSDRFSAERTGGSVSTLTIQRTQQEDSAVYLCASSPSNRVWETQYFGPGTRLLVL.

The chain has TRBV7-2 and TRBJ2-5; tentative D call: TRBD2 (5 bases). Trimming removed 2 bases at V and 5 bases at J, with 18 bases between. The CDR3 covers 16 residues. Germline CDR1 SGHTA, CDR2 FQGNSA. CDR3 bases: TGTGCCAGCAGCTTATTCGGGAATTATGCCGGCGAGACCCAGTACTTC. It is translated as CASSLFGNYAGETQYF.

This clonotype appeared a few times. The V gene is TRBV7-2, the J gene TRBJ2-1, with 8 positions matching TRBD2. The CDR3 loop spans 15 amino acids. CDR1 is SGHTA, CDR2 FQGNSA, per germline. Trimming took 5 bases from V and 5 from J; bases not matched to a gene: 8. The CDR3 DNA reads TGTGCCAGCAGCCCCCATGGGACTAGGGACAATGAGCAGTTCTTC. It codes for CASSPHGTRDNEQFF.

The chain joins TRBV5-1 to TRBJ2-1; D call uncertain. Germline loops: CDR1 SGHRS, CDR2 YFSETQ. The V end was cut by 0 bases, the J end by 0 bases, with 7 bases between. There are 15 residues in the CDR3. CDR3 in amino acids: CASSLVSNSYNEQFF. For the CDR3, the DNA is TGCGCCAGCAGCTTGGTGTCTAACTCCTACAATGAGCAGTTCTTC.

The chain recombines TRBV7-8 with TRBJ2-1; TRBD2 might be the D (6 bases). From germline, CDR1 is SGHVS and CDR2 FQNEAQ. This CDR3 spans 18 amino acids. Between the trimmed V and J ends, which lost 4 bases and 8 bases, there was a span of 27 bases. The CDR3 is CASSSPSPRGRAGYEQFF. DNA for the CDR3: TGTGCCAGCAGCTCCCCGTCACCTCGGGGGAGAGCTGGTTATGAGCAGTTCTTC.

This chain joins TRBV6-1 and TRBJ2-1; TRBD2 is a possible D gene (6 bases). The CDR3 has 16 residues. CDR1 is MNHNS, CDR2 SASEGT, per germline. Trimming pared 6 bases from V and 9 bases from J, leaving 24 bases between. CDR3 amino acids: CASRRDLSGRGSEQFF. CDR3 coding DNA: TGTGCCAGCAGAAGGGACTTGAGCGGAAGAGGTTCTGAGCAGTTCTTC.

This clonotype showed up just a few times. A read error may account for a junction end that differs from germline. The rearrangement uses TRBV20-1 and TRBJ2-5; unclear D gene. The germline gives CDR1 DFQATT, CDR2 SNEGSKA (reference sequence). The CDR3 length is 12 residues. The CDR3 here is CSARSPQKTQYF. CDR3 coding DNA: TGCAGTGCTAGATCACCCCAAAAGACCCAGTACTTC.

This sequence joins TRBV27 and TRBJ2-7; D gene unclear. Trimming removed 5 bases from V and 3 bases from J, with 14 bases in between. Germline CDR1 MNHEY, CDR2 SMNVEV (reference sequence). The CDR3 extends over 14 amino acids. The CDR3 nucleotides are TGTGCCAGCAGTCCCGACGGCCCCCTCTACGAGCAGTACTTC. Translated: CASSPDGPLYEQYF.

This clonotype was counted once. The chain is built from TRBV19 and TRBJ2-1; weak D call: TRBD2 (5 bases). CDR1 is LNHDA and CDR2 is SQIVND in the germline V gene (reference sequence). Trimming removed 2 bases from V and 5 bases from J, with 10 bases in between. The CDR3 consists of 14 residues. The CDR3 is CASSISGLNNEQFF. Written as DNA, the CDR3 is TGTGCCAGTAGTATATCAGGACTCAACAATGAGCAGTTCTTC.

CDR3 DNA sequence: TGCAGCGCCGGGACAGGGCGGTACGAGCAGTACTTC. It yields the protein CSAGTGRYEQYF. This chain links TRBV29-1 with TRBJ2-7, with 9 bases lining up with TRBD1. Germline-derived CDR1 and CDR2 are SQVTM and ANQGSEA. Losses at the gene ends were 7 bases for V and 4 bases for J; bases not matched to a gene: 5. This CDR3 has 12 amino acids.

This sequence joins TRBV7-9 and TRBJ2-1, with 7 nucleotides matching TRBD2. The CDR3 is 14 amino acids. V gave up 7 bases and J gave up 7 bases; unmatched junction bases: 10. CDR1 is SEHNR and CDR2 is FQNEAQ in the germline V gene (reference sequence). The CDR3 DNA is TGTGCCAGCAAGCTTGACCCCGGGAGGAATGAGCAGTTCTTC. This sequence encodes CASKLDPGRNEQFF. Filled out from reference TRBV7-9 and TRBJ2-1, the complete variable domain reads DTGVSQNPRHKITKRGQNVTFRCDPISEHNRLYWYRQTLGQGPEFLTYFQNEAQLEKSRLLSDRFSAERPKGSFSTLEIQRTEQGDSAMYLCASKLDPGRNEQFFGPGTRLTVL.

J is TRBJ1-2 and V is TRBV12-3 or TRBV12-4; 8 bases fit TRBD1. V was clipped by 6 bases and J by 6 bases; unmatched bases: 18. The CDR3 runs 17 residues. CDR3: CASRQAGTGILRHGYTF. CDR3 coding DNA: TGTGCCAGCAGACAAGCCGGGACAGGCATTCTACGGCATGGCTACACCTTC.

This sequence joins TRBV20-1 and TRBJ1-5, with 9 bases fitting TRBD1. CDR3 length equals 14 residues. The germline V gene encodes CDR1 DFQATT and CDR2 SNEGSKA (reference sequence). The V segment lost 2 bases and the J segment 7 bases; nucleotides outside the gene matches: 6. The DNA for the CDR3 is TGCAGTGCTAGACAAACAGGGGGCGGACAGCCCCAGCATTTT. Its protein is CSARQTGGGQPQHF.

This clonotype was recorded a few times. V is TRBV7-9 and J is TRBJ1-1; D is ambiguous. From germline, CDR1 is SEHNR and CDR2 FQNEAQ (reference sequence). Trimming took 0 bases from V and 5 from J, leaving 13 bases between them. This CDR3 contains 15 residues. In DNA form, the CDR3 reads TGTGCCAGCAGCTTAGCGACCTTTGATGGGACTGAAGCTTTCTTT. Translating gives CASSLATFDGTEAFF.

This clonotype was counted only a few times. This rearrangement joins TRBV9 to TRBJ2-7; 11 bases are a match to TRBD2. V was clipped by 4 bases and J by 2 bases; unmatched bases: 8. CDR3 length: 16 residues. The germline V gene has CDR1 SGDLS and CDR2 YYNGEE. CDR3 sequence (DNA): TGTGCCAGCAGCCCGACCGGGACTAGCGGAACCTACGAGCAGTACTTC. Its translation: CASSPTGTSGTYEQYF.

The chain couples TRBV20-1 to TRBJ2-5; 8 bases fit TRBD1. The CDR3 has 14 amino acids. The J segment lost 2 bases and the V segment lost 3 bases, leaving 5 bases of the junction unmatched. The germline CDR1 and CDR2 sequences are DFQATT and SNEGSKA (reference sequence). The CDR3 region is CSASPDREQETQYF. In DNA, the CDR3 is TGCAGTGCTAGCCCGGACAGGGAACAAGAGACCCAGTACTTC.

The chain carries TRBV11-1 and TRBJ2-7, with 14 bases lining up with TRBD2. Germline CDR1 reads SGHAT; CDR2 reads FQDESV (reference sequence). The length of the CDR3 is 14 residues. J gave up 5 bases and V 4 bases, and 1 base lay outside the gene matches. This CDR3 is CASSWGLAGDEQYF. The CDR3 DNA follows: TGTGCCAGCAGCTGGGGACTAGCGGGAGACGAGCAGTACTTC.

This clonotype was recorded once. This chain joins TRBV5-4 and TRBJ2-6; a weak D match, TRBD1 (6 bases). CDR3 length: 16 amino acids. Germline assignment: CDR1 SGHNT and CDR2 YYREEE (reference sequence). V was clipped by 2 bases and J by 8 bases, with 17 bases between them. The CDR3 nucleotides are TGTGCCAGCAGCTTTGTGGTCAGCACAGGGTCCAACGTCCTGACTTTC. Encoded protein: CASSFVVSTGSNVLTF.

A few counts support this clonotype. Here the CDR3 DNA reads TGCAGTGCTAGAGATCCTATGAGGGGGCAGAACAATGAGCAGTTCTTC. Translating gives CSARDPMRGQNNEQFF. The rearrangement joins TRBV20-1 to TRBJ2-1; TRBD1 agrees at 7 bases. V dropped 0 bases and J dropped 5; count of bases not matched to a gene: 10. Germline CDR1 and CDR2: DFQATT and SNEGSKA (reference sequence). The CDR3 consists of 16 residues.

The chain links TRBV7-9 to TRBJ1-1, with TRBD1 matching 7 bases. V lost 3 bases to trimming and J lost 0 bases; unmatched junction nucleotides: 4. The CDR3 covers 15 residues. CDR1 and CDR2 (germline): SEHNR, FQNEAQ (reference sequence). The CDR3 protein is CASSLQTGLNTEAFF. CDR3 DNA sequence: TGTGCCAGCAGCTTGCAGACAGGGTTGAACACTGAAGCTTTCTTT.

The table lists this clonotype with a few counts. The junction shows a germline mismatch at one end, possibly a read error. V and J are TRBV12-3 or TRBV12-4 and TRBJ2-7; 10 positions match TRBD2. The CDR3 totals 14 residues. This chain's CDR3 is CASSLAGGKYEQYF. As DNA, the CDR3 is TGTGCCAGCAGCTTAGCGGGAGGTAAATACGAGCAGTACTTC.

This clonotype was seen more than once but under ten times. The chain couples TRBV5-1 to TRBJ1-1; the D gene is possibly TRBD1 (5 bases). The CDR3 contains 14 residues. Trimming stripped 0 bases from V and 7 bases from J, with 13 bases between. The germline CDR1 and CDR2 sequences are SGHRS and YFSETQ. The CDR3 sequence is CASSLGQRASEAFF. The CDR3 region has the DNA TGCGCCAGCAGCTTGGGACAGCGCGCTAGTGAAGCTTTCTTT.

The V and J genes are TRBV6-1 and TRBJ2-1; 11 bases are a match to TRBD2. V lost 6 bases to trimming and J lost 1 base; unmatched junction nucleotides: 14. The CDR3 has 19 residues. Germline CDR1 is MNHNS and CDR2 is SASEGT. Written as DNA, the CDR3 is TGTGCCAGCAGCAGCTACGGGACTAGCGGTTATAGTTCCTACAATGAGCAGTTCTTC. This gives the protein CASSSYGTSGYSSYNEQFF.

The sample holds a few counts of this clonotype. The chain carries TRBV29-1 and TRBJ2-1, with D tentatively TRBD1 (5 bases). The CDR3 runs 13 residues. Between the trimmed V and J ends, which lost 6 bases and 1 base, there was a span of 10 bases. Germline loops: CDR1 SQVTM, CDR2 ANQGSEA. This chain's CDR3 is CSVLKGSYNEQFF. The DNA of the CDR3 is TGCAGCGTGTTAAAGGGGTCCTACAATGAGCAGTTCTTC.

V gene TRBV7-3 combines with J gene TRBJ2-7; the D gene is possibly TRBD2 (6 bases). V was cut by 4 bases and J by 6 bases, with 16 bases left in between. This CDR3 comprises 14 residues. Germline-derived CDR1 and CDR2 are SGHTA and FQGTGA. In DNA, the CDR3 is TGTGCCAGCAGCTCCGGGACTCTGAGAAGCGAGCAGTACTTC. Protein: CASSSGTLRSEQYF.